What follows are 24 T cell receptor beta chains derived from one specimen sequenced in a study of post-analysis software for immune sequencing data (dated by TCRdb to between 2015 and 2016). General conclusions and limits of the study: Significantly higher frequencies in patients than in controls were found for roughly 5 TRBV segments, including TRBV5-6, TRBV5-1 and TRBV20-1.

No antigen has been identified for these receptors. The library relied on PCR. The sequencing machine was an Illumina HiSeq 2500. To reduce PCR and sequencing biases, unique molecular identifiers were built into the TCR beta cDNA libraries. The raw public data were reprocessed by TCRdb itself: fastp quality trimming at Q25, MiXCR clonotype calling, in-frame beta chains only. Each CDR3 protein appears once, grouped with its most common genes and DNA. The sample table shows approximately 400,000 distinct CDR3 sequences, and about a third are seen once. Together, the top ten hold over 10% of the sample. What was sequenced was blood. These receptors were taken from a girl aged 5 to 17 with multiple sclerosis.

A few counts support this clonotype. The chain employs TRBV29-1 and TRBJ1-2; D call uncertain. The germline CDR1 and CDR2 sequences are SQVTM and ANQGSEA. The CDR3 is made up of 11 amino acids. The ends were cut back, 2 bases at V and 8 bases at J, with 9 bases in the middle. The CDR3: CSVESGGGYTF. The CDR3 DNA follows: TGCAGCGTTGAATCGGGTGGCGGCTACACCTTC.

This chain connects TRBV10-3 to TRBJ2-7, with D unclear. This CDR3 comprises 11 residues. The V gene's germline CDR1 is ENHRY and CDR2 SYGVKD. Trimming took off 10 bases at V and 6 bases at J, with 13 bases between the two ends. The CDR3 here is CATQSCCEQYF. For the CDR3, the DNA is TGTGCCACCCAATCCTGTTGCGAGCAGTACTTC.

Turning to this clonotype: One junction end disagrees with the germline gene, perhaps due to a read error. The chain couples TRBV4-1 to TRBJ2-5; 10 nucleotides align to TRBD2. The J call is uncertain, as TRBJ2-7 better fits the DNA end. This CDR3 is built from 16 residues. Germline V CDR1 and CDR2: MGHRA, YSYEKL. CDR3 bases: TGCGCCAGCAGCCAAGATCTAGCGGGGGCTTCCTGCGAGCAGTACTTC. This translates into CASSQDLAGASCEQYF.

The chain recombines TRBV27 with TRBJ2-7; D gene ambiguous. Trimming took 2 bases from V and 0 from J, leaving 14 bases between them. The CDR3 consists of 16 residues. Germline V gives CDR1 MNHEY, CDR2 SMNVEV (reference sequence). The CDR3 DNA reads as TGTGCCAGCAGTTTAGCTTCGGGCTTCGTCTCCTACGAGCAGTACTTC. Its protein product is CASSLASGFVSYEQYF.

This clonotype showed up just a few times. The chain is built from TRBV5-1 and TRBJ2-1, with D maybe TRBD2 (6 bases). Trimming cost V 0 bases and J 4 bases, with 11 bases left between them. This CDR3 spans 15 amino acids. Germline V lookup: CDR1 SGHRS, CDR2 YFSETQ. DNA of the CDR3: TGCGCCAGCAGCTTGGAGGAGGGACTTTACAATGAGCAGTTCTTC. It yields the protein CASSLEEGLYNEQFF.

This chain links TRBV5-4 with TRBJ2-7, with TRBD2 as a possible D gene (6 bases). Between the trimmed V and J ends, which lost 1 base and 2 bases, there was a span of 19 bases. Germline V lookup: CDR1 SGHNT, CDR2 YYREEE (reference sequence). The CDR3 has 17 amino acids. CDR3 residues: CASSLKGAGLLPYEQYF. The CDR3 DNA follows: TGTGCCAGCAGCTTGAAGGGTGCGGGGCTTCTCCCCTACGAGCAGTACTTC.

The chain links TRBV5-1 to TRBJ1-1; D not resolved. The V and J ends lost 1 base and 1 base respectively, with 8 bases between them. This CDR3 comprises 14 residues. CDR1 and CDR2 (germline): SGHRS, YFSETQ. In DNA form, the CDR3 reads TGCGCCAGCAGCTTGACAAGTCCGAACACTGAAGCTTTCTTT. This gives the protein CASSLTSPNTEAFF.

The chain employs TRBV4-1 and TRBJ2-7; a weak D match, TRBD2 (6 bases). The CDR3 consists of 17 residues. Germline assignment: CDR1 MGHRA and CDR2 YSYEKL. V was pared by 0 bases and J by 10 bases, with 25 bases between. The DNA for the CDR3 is TGCGCCAGCAGCCAAGAATTAGCGCAGCTGTCGGGGGATACCCAGTACTTC. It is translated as CASSQELAQLSGDTQYF.

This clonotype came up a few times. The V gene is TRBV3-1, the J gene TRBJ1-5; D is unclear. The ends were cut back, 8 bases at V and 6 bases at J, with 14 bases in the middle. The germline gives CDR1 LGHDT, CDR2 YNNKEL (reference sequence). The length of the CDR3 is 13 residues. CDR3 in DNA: TGTGCCAGCCGGGTCGGGGAGGCTCAGCCCCAGCATTTT. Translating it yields CASRVGEAQPQHF.

The CDR3 DNA sequence: TGTGCCAGCAGCCTTACAGGGGCCACCTTTTCCGAGCAGTACTTC. Residues: CASSLTGATFSEQYF. The rearrangement joins TRBV7-2 to TRBJ2-7; 7 positions agree with TRBD1. Looked up from germline, CDR1 is SGHTA and CDR2 is FQGNSA. There are 15 residues in the CDR3. V gave up 5 bases and J gave up 6 bases; unmatched junction bases: 13.

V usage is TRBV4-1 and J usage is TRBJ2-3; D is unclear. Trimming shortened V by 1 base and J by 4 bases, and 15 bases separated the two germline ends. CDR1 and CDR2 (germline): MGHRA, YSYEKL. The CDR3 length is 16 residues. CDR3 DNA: TGCGCCAGCAGCCAAGGGTGGGCGGTTAAAGCAGATACGCAGTATTTT. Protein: CASSQGWAVKADTQYF.

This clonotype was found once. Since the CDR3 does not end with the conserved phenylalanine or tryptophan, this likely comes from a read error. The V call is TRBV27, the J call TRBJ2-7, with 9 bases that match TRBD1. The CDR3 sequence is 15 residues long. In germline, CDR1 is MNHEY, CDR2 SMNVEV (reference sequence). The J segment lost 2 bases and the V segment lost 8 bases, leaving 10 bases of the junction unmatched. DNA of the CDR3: TGTGCCAGCCTAGGTACTCGGACAGGGGCCTACGAGCAGTACTGC. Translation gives CASLGTRTGAYEQYC.

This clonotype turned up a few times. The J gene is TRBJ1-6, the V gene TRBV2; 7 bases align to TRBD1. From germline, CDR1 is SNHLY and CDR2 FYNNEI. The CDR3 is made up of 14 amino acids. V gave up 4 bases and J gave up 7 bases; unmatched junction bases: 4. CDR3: CASSGYRGNSPLHF. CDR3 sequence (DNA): TGTGCCAGCAGTGGGTACAGGGGCAATTCACCCCTCCACTTT.

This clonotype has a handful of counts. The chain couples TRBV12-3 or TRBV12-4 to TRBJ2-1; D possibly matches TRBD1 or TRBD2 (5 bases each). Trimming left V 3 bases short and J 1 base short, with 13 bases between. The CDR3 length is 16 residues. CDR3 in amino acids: CASSFGGTDSYNEQFF. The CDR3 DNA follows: TGTGCCAGCAGTTTTGGGGGAACCGATTCCTACAATGAGCAGTTCTTC.

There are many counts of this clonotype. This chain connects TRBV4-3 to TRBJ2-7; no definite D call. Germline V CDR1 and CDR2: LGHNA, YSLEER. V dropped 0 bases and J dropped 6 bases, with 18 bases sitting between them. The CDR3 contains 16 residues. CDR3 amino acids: CASSQDSGLSRGEQYF. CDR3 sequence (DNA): TGCGCCAGCAGCCAAGATTCAGGCCTGTCACGCGGCGAGCAGTACTTC.

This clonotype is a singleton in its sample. The CDR3 spells CASSLGSRLAKNIQYF. The CDR3 region has the DNA TGTGCCAGCAGTTTAGGAAGTAGACTAGCCAAAAACATTCAGTACTTC. The chain couples TRBV12-3 or TRBV12-4 to TRBJ2-4; D is uncertain. The CDR3 covers 16 residues. The ends were cut back, 1 base at V and 0 bases at J, with 10 bases in the middle.

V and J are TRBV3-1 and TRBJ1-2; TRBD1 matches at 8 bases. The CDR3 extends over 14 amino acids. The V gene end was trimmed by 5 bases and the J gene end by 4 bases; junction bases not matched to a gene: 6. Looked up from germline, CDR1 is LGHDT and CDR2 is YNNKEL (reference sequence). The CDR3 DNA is TGTGCCAGCAGCTCAGGGGGCTCCGGCTATGGCTACACCTTC. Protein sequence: CASSSGGSGYGYTF.

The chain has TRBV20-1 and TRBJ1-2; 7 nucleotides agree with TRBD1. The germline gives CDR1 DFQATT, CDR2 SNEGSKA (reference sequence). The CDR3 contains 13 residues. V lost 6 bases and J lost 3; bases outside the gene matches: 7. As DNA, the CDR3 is TGCAGTGCAAAATACAGGGGAGACTATGGCTACACCTTC. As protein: CSAKYRGDYGYTF.

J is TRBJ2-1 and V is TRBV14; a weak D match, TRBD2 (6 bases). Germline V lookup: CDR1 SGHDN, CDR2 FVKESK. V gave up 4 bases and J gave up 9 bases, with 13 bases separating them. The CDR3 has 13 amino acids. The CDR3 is CASSLARGGEQFF. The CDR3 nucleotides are TGTGCCAGCAGCCTTGCAAGGGGAGGTGAGCAGTTCTTC. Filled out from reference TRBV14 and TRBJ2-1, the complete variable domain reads EAGVTQFPSHSVIEKGQTVTLRCDPISGHDNLYWYRRVMGKEIKFLLHFVKESKQDESGMPNNRFLAERTGGTYSTLKVQPAELEDSGVYFCASSLARGGEQFFGPGTRLTVL.

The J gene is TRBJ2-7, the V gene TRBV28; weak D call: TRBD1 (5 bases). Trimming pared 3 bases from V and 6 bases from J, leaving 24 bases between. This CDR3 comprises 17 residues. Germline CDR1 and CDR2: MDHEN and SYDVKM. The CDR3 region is CASSFVSGRQGLCEQYF. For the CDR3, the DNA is TGTGCCAGCAGTTTCGTGTCGGGTCGGCAGGGTCTTTGCGAGCAGTACTTC.

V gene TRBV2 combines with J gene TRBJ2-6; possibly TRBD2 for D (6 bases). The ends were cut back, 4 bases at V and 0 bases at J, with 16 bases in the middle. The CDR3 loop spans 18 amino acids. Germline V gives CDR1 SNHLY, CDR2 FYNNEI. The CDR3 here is CASSVFGTSVSGANVLTF. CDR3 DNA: TGTGCCAGCAGTGTATTCGGGACTTCAGTCTCTGGGGCCAACGTCCTGACTTTC. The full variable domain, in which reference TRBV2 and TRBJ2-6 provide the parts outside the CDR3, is EPEVTQTPSHQVTQMGQEVILRCVPISNHLYFYWYRQILGQKVEFLVSFYNNEISEKSEIFDDQFSVERPDGSNFTLKIRSTKLEDSAMYFCASSVFGTSVSGANVLTFGAGSRLTVL.

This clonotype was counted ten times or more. DNA for the CDR3: TGTGCCAGCAGTCTGGGACAGGGGGAGTACTTC. The encoded protein is CASSLGQGEYF. The gene calls are TRBV7-9 and TRBJ2-7; the match to TRBD1 covers 11 bases. Losses at the gene ends were 6 bases for V and 11 bases for J; bases not matched to a gene: 3. The CDR3 runs to 11 residues. Germline CDR1 is SEHNR and CDR2 is FQNEAQ (reference sequence).

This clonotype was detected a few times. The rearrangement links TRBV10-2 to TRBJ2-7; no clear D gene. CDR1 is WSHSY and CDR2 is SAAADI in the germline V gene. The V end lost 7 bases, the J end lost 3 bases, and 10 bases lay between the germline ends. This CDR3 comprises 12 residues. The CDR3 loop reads CASTGDRYEQYF. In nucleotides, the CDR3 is TGCGCCAGCACCGGCGACCGCTACGAGCAGTACTTC.

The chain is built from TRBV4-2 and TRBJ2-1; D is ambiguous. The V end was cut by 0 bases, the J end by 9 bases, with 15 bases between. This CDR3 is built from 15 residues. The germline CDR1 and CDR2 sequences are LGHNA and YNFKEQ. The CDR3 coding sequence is TGTGCCAGCAGCCAAGATCCGGCATCTACCGCTGAGCAGTTCTTC. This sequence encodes CASSQDPASTAEQFF.